This T cell receptor beta chain emerged from a study of human T cells and chemical hapten exposure. Study information: Patients having alopecia areata, totalis or universalis were mostly female.

A single record per CDR3 protein comes from TCRdb applying MiXCR to the RACE reads. Of 300,000 to 450,000 distinct CDR3 sequences in the sample, about 4.8% are singletons; the top ten hold 2% to 2.5%. The CDR3 extends over 13 amino acids. Germline V lookup: CDR1 SGDLS, CDR2 YYNGEE. Trimming cost V 2 bases and J 3 bases, with 7 bases left between them. This clonotype was seen a handful of times. Time point in this sample: patch test 1, 2 weeks after DPC sensitization. The treatment denotes: therapeutic diphenylcyclopropenone sensitization with weekly scalp DPC. Sequences were derived from whole blood, sampled in connection with sensitization to the hapten diphenylcyclopropenone (DPC). This TCR was sampled from a woman in her 50s with alopecia areata. Some clones in this sample may be carry-over from other donors' samples. V usage is TRBV9 and J usage is TRBJ2-3; weak D call: TRBD1 (5 bases). The CDR3 region has the DNA TGTGCCAGCAGCGTCAGACAGACAGATACGCAGTATTTT. Amino acids: CASSVRQTDTQYF.